A selection of T cell receptor beta chains follows, all from one sample in a study of control samples from healthy donors and cancer patients. Assay: immunoSEQ multiplex PCR; the TCRdb copy retains only in-frame clones and omits some. This table has 170,000 or so clones, over 85% appearing once. The sequenced sample was blood. Source of these receptors: a man younger than 35 in good health. CDR3s include the opening cysteine and the closing phenylalanine or tryptophan. The D gene is left open where the match is weak. Only some rows state a clone size, as once, few, many or a class for expanded clones.

TRBJ2-3,NA,TRBV18,TRBD2,18,TGTGCCAGCTCACCGCAAGAGACTAGCGGGGGGGCAGCAGATACGCAGTATTTT,CASSPQETSGGAADTQYF
TRBJ2-2,NA,TRBV27,NA,16,TGTGCCAGCACGTTACTGACAGCGTTACATACCGGGGAGCTGTTTTTT,CASTLLTALHTGELFF
TRBJ1-2,NA,TRBV11-2,NA,14,TGTGCCAGCAGCTTTCGCTCCGCGGACTATGGCTACACCTTC,CASSFRSADYGYTF
TRBJ1-1,NA,TRBV9,NA,13,TGTGCCAGCAGCGAAGCACTGAACACTGAAGCTTTCTTT,CASSEALNTEAFF
TRBJ2-6,once,TRBV11-2,NA,16,TGTGCCAGCAGCTTAGATATAGTCTCTGGGGCCAACGTCCTGACTTTC,CASSLDIVSGANVLTF
TRBJ2-3,NA,TRBV5-1,NA,15,TGCGCCAGCAGCTTGGGCGGGCCGAGCACAGATACGCAGTATTTT,CASSLGGPSTDTQYF
TRBJ2-2,NA,TRBV14,NA,14,TGTGCCAGCAGCCCATTTCGTAACACCGGGGAGCTGTTTTTT,CASSPFRNTGELFF
TRBJ1-3,NA,TRBV6-5,NA,13,TGTGCCAGCAGTTCCCGCTCTGGAAACACCATATATTTT,CASSSRSGNTIYF
TRBJ2-1,NA,TRBV21-1,NA,16,TGTGCCAGCAGCTCCGACGGACTAGCGGTCTACAATGAGCAGTTCTTC,CASSSDGLAVYNEQFF
TRBJ2-7,few,TRBV7-9,NA,10,TGTGCCATCCCTGTCTACGAGCAGTACTTC,CAIPVYEQYF
TRBJ2-3,NA,TRBV5-5,NA,16,TGTGCCAGCAGCTTGGCCGGTGACAGATCCACAGATACGCAGTATTTT,CASSLAGDRSTDTQYF
TRBJ2-5,NA,TRBV24-1,TRBD2,13,TGTGCCACCGGCTCTCCGGGGGGGGAGACCCAGTACTTC,CATGSPGGETQYF
TRBJ1-1,NA,TRBV5-1,NA,13,TGCGCCAGCACTGGGCAGCCGAACACTGAAGCTTTCTTT,CASTGQPNTEAFF
TRBJ2-1,NA,TRBV5-6,TRBD2,16,TGTGCCAGCAGCTTGGGGGGACTAGGGTTACTCAATGAGCAGTTCTTC,CASSLGGLGLLNEQFF
TRBJ2-5,NA,TRBV7-3,NA,16,TGTGCCAGCAGCTTGAGTGGGGGGCCGACCCCTGGGACCCAGTACTTC,CASSLSGGPTPGTQYF
TRBJ1-5,NA,TRBV6-1,TRBD1,17,TGTGCCAGCAGTGCCTGGACAGGGTACCCTAGCTATCAGCCCCAGCATTTT,CASSAWTGYPSYQPQHF
TRBJ2-1,NA,TRBV12-3/TRBV12-4,NA,11,TGTGCCAGCAGTCTGATGACTACCCTATTCTTC,CASSLMTTLFF
TRBJ2-3,once,TRBV2,NA,14,TGTGCCAGCAGTGAAGCCGCCCCTCCAGATACGCAGTATTTT,CASSEAAPPDTQYF
TRBJ1-3,NA,TRBV4-1,NA,15,TGCGCCAGCAGCCAAGGTCCGTCTTCTGGAAACACCATATATTTT,CASSQGPSSGNTIYF
TRBJ2-1,NA,TRBV7-3,TRBD1,15,TGTGCCAGCAGCTTATCGCAGGGGGACTACAATGAGCAGTTCTTC,CASSLSQGDYNEQFF
TRBJ1-2,once,TRBV5-4,NA,15,TGTGCCAGCACCTATACATTCAGGGGAGACTATGGCTACACCTTC,CASTYTFRGDYGYTF
TRBJ1-5,NA,TRBV19,NA,14,TGTGCCAGTAAAGAGACACTTAGCAATCAGCCCCAGCATTTT,CASKETLSNQPQHF
TRBJ2-1,NA,TRBV7-9,NA,17,TGTGCCAGCAGCTTATTTGACGATAGGAGCTCCTACAATGAGCAGTTCTTC,CASSLFDDRSSYNEQFF
TRBJ1-4,NA,TRBV19,TRBD1,14,TGTGCCAGTAGTATCACAGGGGGCGTGGAAAAACTGTTTTTT,CASSITGGVEKLFF
TRBJ2-3,NA,TRBV19,NA,14,TGTGCCAGTAGTATATGGGGCAGAAGTGATACGCAGTATTTT,CASSIWGRSDTQYF
TRBJ2-6,NA,TRBV7-9,NA,18,TGTGCCAGCAGCTTAGCGCAGGATTGGAGCTCTGGGGCCAACGTCCTGACTTTC,CASSLAQDWSSGANVLTF
TRBJ2-3,NA,TRBV20-1,TRBD2,15,TGCAGTGCTAGTAGGCGGGGGGGCGGTGCAGATACGCAGTATTTT,CSASRRGGGADTQYF
TRBJ1-1,NA,TRBV19,NA,14,TGTGCCAGTAGTACCGACAGCGAGTACACTGAAGCTTTCTTT,CASSTDSEYTEAFF
TRBJ2-3,NA,TRBV5-1,NA,15,TGCGCCAGCAGCTTCCTGAACGCGGCCGCAGATACGCAGTATTTT,CASSFLNAAADTQYF
TRBJ1-1,NA,TRBV4-1,NA,16,TGCGCCAGCAGCCAAGAAGGGGCGGCTTCGAACACTGAAGCTTTCTTT,CASSQEGAASNTEAFF
TRBJ2-1,NA,TRBV18,NA,14,TGTGCCAGCTCACCTCCCTCTACCTACAATGAGCAGTTCTTC,CASSPPSTYNEQFF
TRBJ1-1,NA,TRBV5-1,TRBD1,15,TGCGCCAGCAGCTCGACAGGGGGCAAGAACACTGAAGCTTTCTTT,CASSSTGGKNTEAFF
TRBJ1-5,NA,TRBV6-5,NA,13,TGTGCCAGCAGCCAGGACCCTTGGCGGCCCCAGCATTTT,CASSQDPWRPQHF
TRBJ2-1,NA,TRBV21-1,NA,15,TGTGCCAGCACCCGATCGGGGGGGGCGGGTAATGAGCAGTTCTTC,CASTRSGGAGNEQFF
TRBJ1-5,NA,TRBV2,TRBD1,16,TGTGCCAGCAGTGAAACAGGGGCGAGTAGCAATCAGCCCCAGCATTTT,CASSETGASSNQPQHF
TRBJ2-1,once,TRBV5-1,TRBD2,16,TGCGCCAGCAGCTTTAAGCGGGGGGGCGTCCTTGAAGAGCAGTTCTTC,CASSFKRGGVLEEQFF
TRBJ1-4,NA,TRBV7-8,NA,16,TGTGCCAGCAGCTTAGCCCCGACAGTGGGTCGGGAAAAACTGTTTTTT,CASSLAPTVGREKLFF
TRBJ2-3,once,TRBV9,TRBD2,18,TGTGCCAGCAGCCAGACTAGCGGGGGGCCCCCTAGCACAGATACGCAGTATTTT,CASSQTSGGPPSTDTQYF
TRBJ1-5,once,TRBV6-1,NA,15,TGTGCCAGCAGTGAAGCCCCATATAGCAATCAGCCCCAGCATTTT,CASSEAPYSNQPQHF
TRBJ2-7,NA,TRBV7-6,TRBD2,16,TGTGCCAGCAGCAGCGGGGTGGGCGGGGGTACCTACGAGCAGTACTTC,CASSSGVGGGTYEQYF
TRBJ2-2,NA,TRBV5-5,NA,17,TGTGCCAGCAGCTTGGGCTACGGACAGAGACCCACCGGGGAGCTGTTTTTT,CASSLGYGQRPTGELFF
TRBJ1-4,NA,TRBV30,TRBD1,14,TGTGCCTGGAGTTCGGGACAGGGGTCCGAGAAACTGTTTTTT,CAWSSGQGSEKLFF
TRBJ1-1,NA,TRBV6-5,NA,14,TGTGCCAGCAGTTACTCCCGGTCGAACACTGAAGCTTTCTTT,CASSYSRSNTEAFF
TRBJ1-2,NA,TRBV4-1,NA,14,TGCGCCAGCAGCCAAGGGGAGTGGGCCTATGGCTACACCTTC,CASSQGEWAYGYTF
TRBJ1-1,NA,TRBV19,NA,14,TGTGCCAGTAGTTCACAGGCGACGAACACTGAAGCTTTCTTT,CASSSQATNTEAFF
TRBJ1-3,once,TRBV5-4,NA,16,TGTGCCAGCAGCTTCTCTTACGGGGGGGCTGGAAACACCATATATTTT,CASSFSYGGAGNTIYF
TRBJ1-1,NA,TRBV7-6,NA,13,TGTGCCAGCAGCTTAAATCCGGGGGGAGAAGCTTTCTTT,CASSLNPGGEAFF
TRBJ2-2,NA,TRBV10-3,NA,14,TGTGCCATCAGTGAGCCGCCGAACACCGGGGAGCTGTTTTTT,CAISEPPNTGELFF
TRBJ1-5,NA,TRBV9,NA,15,TGTGCCAGCAGCGTAGATCACAATAGCAATCAGCCCCAGCATTTT,CASSVDHNSNQPQHF
TRBJ2-3,NA,TRBV9,NA,13,TGTGCCAGCAGCGTAAGTGAACAGGATACGCAGTATTTT,CASSVSEQDTQYF
TRBJ1-2,NA,TRBV2,NA,13,TGTGCCAGCAGTGATAACCTCGAAGGGGGCTACACCTTC,CASSDNLEGGYTF
TRBJ2-4,NA,TRBV6-1,TRBD1,19,TGTGCCAGCAGTGCCCCGGGGACAGGGGACCTTTTAGCCAAAAACATTCAGTACTTC,CASSAPGTGDLLAKNIQYF
TRBJ1-5,few,TRBV12-5,TRBD1,17,TGTGCTAGTGGTTTGGGTTGGACAGGGGGCGACAATCAGCCCCAGCATTTT,CASGLGWTGGDNQPQHF
TRBJ1-3,NA,TRBV18,NA,18,TGTGCCAGCTCACTCGTCGCGGGGCTTGGGGATTCTGGAAACACCATATATTTT,CASSLVAGLGDSGNTIYF